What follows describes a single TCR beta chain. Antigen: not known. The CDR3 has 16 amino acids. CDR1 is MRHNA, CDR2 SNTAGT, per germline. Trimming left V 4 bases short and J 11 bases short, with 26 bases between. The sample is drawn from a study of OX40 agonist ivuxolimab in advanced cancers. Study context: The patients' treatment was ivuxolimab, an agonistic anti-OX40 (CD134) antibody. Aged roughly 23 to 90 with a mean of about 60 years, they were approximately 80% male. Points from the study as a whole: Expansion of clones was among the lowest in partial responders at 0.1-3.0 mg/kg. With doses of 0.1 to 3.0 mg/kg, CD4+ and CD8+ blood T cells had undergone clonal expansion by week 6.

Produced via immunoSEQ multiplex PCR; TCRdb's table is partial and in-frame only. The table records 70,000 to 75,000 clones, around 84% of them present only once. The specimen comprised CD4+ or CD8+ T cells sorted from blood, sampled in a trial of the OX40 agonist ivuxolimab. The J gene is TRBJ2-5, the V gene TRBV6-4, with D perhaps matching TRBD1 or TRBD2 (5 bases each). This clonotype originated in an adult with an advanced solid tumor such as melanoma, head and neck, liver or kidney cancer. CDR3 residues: CASSATPNPSLREQYF. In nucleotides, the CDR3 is TGTGCCAGCAGTGCAACCCCCAACCCGTCTCTCAGGGAGCAGTACTTC.